One and the same sample provided the 18 T cell receptor beta chains below, sequenced in a study of human CD8 memory T cell subsets. UMI-labeled 5' RACE was used to make TCR beta libraries. After re-calling the 5' RACE reads, TCRdb lists one entry per CDR3 protein, DNA absent. The table lists under 8,000 distinct CDR3 sequences. Sequenced sample: CD8+ stem-like memory T cells (TSCM and TCM) sorted from PBMCs. The subset here: stem-like memory CD8 T cells (TSTEM), CCR7+ PD-1- TIGIT-. The origin of the receptors is a human donor in good health.

This chain links TRBV28 with TRBJ1-3; there is no DNA to check the TCRdb D call of TRBD1. There are 15 residues in the CDR3. CDR1 is MDHEN and CDR2 is SYDVKM in the germline V gene. The CDR3 protein is CASSRPDLSGNTIYF.

The chain joins TRBV20-1 to TRBJ2-7; TCRdb indicates TRBD1, and absent DNA this call remains unverified. There are 14 residues in the CDR3. The germline V gene has CDR1 DFQATT and CDR2 SNEGSKA (reference sequence). Here the CDR3 reads CSARPGQGTYEQYF.

The chain couples TRBV19 to TRBJ2-3. The CDR3 is 15 amino acids. CDR1 is LNHDA, CDR2 SQIVND, per germline (reference sequence). CDR3 protein: CASKVGSSSTDTQYF.

The gene calls are TRBV7-9 and TRBJ1-2. The V gene's germline CDR1 is SEHNR and CDR2 FQNEAQ (reference sequence). The CDR3 runs 13 residues. CDR3 residues: CASSFTGPLGYTF. Looking up the rest from reference TRBV7-9 and TRBJ1-2 gives the full variable domain: DTGVSQNPRHKITKRGQNVTFRCDPISEHNRLYWYRQTLGQGPEFLTYFQNEAQLEKSRLLSDRFSAERPKGSFSTLEIQRTEQGDSAMYLCASSFTGPLGYTFGSGTRLTVV.

CDR3 sequence reads: CASSYRTGLYNEQFF. V usage is TRBV6-2 or TRBV6-3 and J usage is TRBJ2-1. This CDR3 region has 15 residues. The germline gives CDR1 MNHEY, CDR2 SVGEGT.

The rearrangement joins TRBV27 to TRBJ2-1. This CDR3 contains 13 residues. Germline values: CDR1 MNHEY, CDR2 SMNVEV (reference sequence). The CDR3 is CASSLSKEHEQFF.

Frequency places this clonotype as medium-sized. This chain uses TRBV7-2 with TRBJ2-1. CDR1 SGHTA and CDR2 FQGNSA come from the germline V gene. The CDR3 extends over 13 amino acids. CDR3 sequence reads: CASSLQLPNEQFF.

CDR3 sequence: CASSPQDGMNTEAFF. This sequence joins TRBV7-9 and TRBJ1-1; TCRdb picks TRBD1, but there is no DNA to check that call. The germline gives CDR1 SEHNR, CDR2 FQNEAQ (reference sequence). The CDR3 is 15 amino acids. The full variable domain, completed using reference TRBV7-9 and TRBJ1-1, is DTGVSQNPRHKITKRGQNVTFRCDPISEHNRLYWYRQTLGQGPEFLTYFQNEAQLEKSRLLSDRFSAERPKGSFSTLEIQRTEQGDSAMYLCASSPQDGMNTEAFFGQGTRLTVV.

V is TRBV7-9 and J is TRBJ1-5; TCRdb selects TRBD1, and the lack of DNA leaves this call unchecked. Germline V gives CDR1 SEHNR, CDR2 FQNEAQ (reference sequence). The CDR3 consists of 14 residues. CDR3 region: CASSEGQGNQPQHF.

This chain uses TRBV5-1 with TRBJ2-3; TCRdb's D call of TRBD2 is untestable without DNA. Germline assignment: CDR1 SGHRS and CDR2 YFSETQ. This CDR3 is 15 amino acids long. The CDR3 protein is CASSLWGASADTQYF.

The J gene is TRBJ2-5, the V gene TRBV5-1; absent DNA, TCRdb's TRBD1 call cannot be checked. This CDR3 has 15 residues. Germline-derived CDR1 and CDR2 are SGHRS and YFSETQ. The CDR3 spells CASSFNGGKKETQYF.

The chain recombines TRBV7-2 with TRBJ1-1; TCRdb returns TRBD1, unconfirmable since there is no DNA. Germline values: CDR1 SGHTA, CDR2 FQGNSA. This CDR3 contains 18 residues. The CDR3: CASSSSGGPGMMNTEAFF.

The CDR3 sequence is CASSLGTLNTEAFF. V usage is TRBV12-3 or TRBV12-4 and J usage is TRBJ1-1. The CDR3 is 14 residues long.

This clonotype is medium-sized by frequency. The CDR3 reads CASSSPMLRGKREAFF. This rearrangement joins TRBV12-3 or TRBV12-4 to TRBJ1-1; TCRdb calls TRBD1, which cannot be checked without DNA. This CDR3 is 16 amino acids long.

The chain couples TRBV5-1 to TRBJ1-2; the D call of TRBD1 rests on TCRdb alone, since no DNA is present to check it. This CDR3 spans 12 amino acids. Germline V gives CDR1 SGHRS, CDR2 YFSETQ. The CDR3 protein is CASSLTGGGYTF.

The gene calls are TRBV18 and TRBJ2-2; the D call of TRBD1 rests on TCRdb alone, since no DNA is present to check it. Germline CDR1 KGHSH, CDR2 LQKENI. The CDR3 spans 15 residues. CDR3 amino acids: CASSPEQDGTGELFF.

This clonotype counts as large by frequency. The chain combines TRBV28 with TRBJ2-5; lacking DNA, the TRBD2 call made by TCRdb goes unchecked. Germline assignment: CDR1 MDHEN and CDR2 SYDVKM. The length of the CDR3 is 16 residues. CDR3 sequence: CASSFSGRAGKETQYF.

The chain couples TRBV5-4 to TRBJ1-2. Germline V gene data show CDR1 as SGHNT and CDR2 as YYREEE (reference sequence). CDR3 length equals 14 residues. The CDR3 is CASSHSGKSYGYTF.